Here is one TCR beta chain with its context. The assay was immunoSEQ multiplex PCR, and TCRdb's table has in-frame clones only and misses some. Of 150,000 to 200,000 clones listed, around nine tenths are singletons. The record originates from a study of T cell responses to AZD1222 COVID-19 vaccine. The germline CDR1 and CDR2 sequences are SQVTM and ANQGSEA. V lost 4 bases and J lost 5; bases outside the gene matches: 9. The CDR3 has 14 amino acids. The chain links TRBV29-1 to TRBJ1-1; TRBD1 matches 8 bases. Sequencing was performed on peripheral blood, taken on day 0 of AZD1222 vaccination. The clonotype originates from an adult in good health. Here the CDR3 reads CSVGQGRTRTEAFF. In DNA, the CDR3 is TGCAGCGTTGGACAGGGGAGGACGAGGACTGAAGCTTTCTTT.